Listed below are T cell receptor beta chains from one sample, sequenced in a study of shared clonotypes between healthy human individuals. Data came from immunoSEQ multiplex PCR; TCRdb stores just in-frame clones and leaves some out. The table shows roughly 2,500,000 clones, with 93% occurring only once. The sample consisted of naive CD4+ T cells from PBMCs. Source of these receptors: a man younger than 35 in good health. Some clones in this sample may be carry-over from other donors' samples. The CDR3 runs from the conserved cysteine through the conserved F or W. The D gene is left open where the match is weak. Part of the rows lack a size; the others show once, few, many or a class for expanded clones.

.	TRBV5-4	TRBJ2-7	.	CASSSALAETYEQYF	TGTGCCAGCAGCTCGGCTCTAGCCGAAACCTACGAGCAGTACTTC
.	TRBV6-1	TRBJ1-2	.	CASSDFTGARGNYGYTF	TGTGCCAGCAGTGATTTTACGGGGGCGCGAGGTAACTATGGCTACACCTTC
.	TRBV18	TRBJ1-1	TRBD1	CASSPIRQGVMNEAFF	TGTGCCAGCTCACCGATCAGACAGGGGGTTATGAATGAAGCTTTCTTT
.	TRBV27	TRBJ2-5	.	CASSLGGSGEETQYF	TGTGCCAGCAGTTTGGGTGGGAGTGGTGAGGAGACCCAGTACTTC
.	TRBV5-5	TRBJ1-5	.	CASRPSSEGQPQHF	TGTGCCAGCAGACCAAGTTCTGAGGGTCAGCCCCAGCATTTT
.	TRBV5-1	TRBJ2-1	TRBD1	CASSRGTGLDNEQFF	TGCGCCAGCAGCCGAGGGACAGGGCTTGACAATGAGCAGTTCTTC
.	TRBV29-1	TRBJ2-1	.	CSVELPGRNEQFF	TGCAGCGTTGAATTGCCGGGGAGGAATGAGCAGTTCTTC
.	TRBV10-2	TRBJ2-7	.	CASSISGYEQYF	TGCGCCAGCAGTATTAGCGGTTACGAGCAGTACTTC
.	TRBV5-5	TRBJ1-4	.	CASSRRAWDEKLFF	TGTGCCAGCAGCCGACGGGCTTGGGATGAAAAACTGTTTTTT
few	TRBV7-8	TRBJ2-4	.	CASSLVVGSGAKNIQYF	TGTGCCAGCAGCTTAGTGGTCGGTAGCGGAGCCAAAAACATTCAGTACTTC
.	TRBV5-1	TRBJ2-2	.	CASSLEQADVGELFF	TGCGCCAGCAGCTTGGAACAGGCTGACGTCGGGGAGCTGTTTTTT
.	TRBV11-3	TRBJ2-5	TRBD1	CASSLDGTGGKETQYF	TGTGCCAGCAGCTTAGACGGGACAGGGGGAAAGGAGACCCAGTACTTC
.	TRBV7-9	TRBJ1-1	TRBD1	CASSLNRGNTEAFF	TGTGCCAGCAGCTTAAACAGGGGGAACACTGAAGCTTTCTTT
.	TRBV7-9	TRBJ2-7	.	CASSLEGLLYHEQYF	TGTGCCAGCAGCTTAGAGGGACTGCTCTACCACGAGCAGTACTTC
.	TRBV7-2	TRBJ2-2	TRBD2	CASSLVAPLAGGYTGELFF	TGTGCCAGCAGCTTAGTAGCCCCGCTAGCGGGAGGCTACACCGGGGAGCTGTTTTTT
.	TRBV5-3	TRBJ1-2	.	CASSPTYMGYGYTF	TGTGCCAGCAGCCCAACATATATGGGCTATGGCTACACCTTC
.	TRBV6-1	TRBJ2-7	TRBD1	CASSEGWQGAREQYF	TGTGCCAGCAGTGAAGGCTGGCAGGGGGCGCGAGAGCAGTACTTC
.	TRBV25-1	TRBJ2-3	.	CASSEFPGLTDTQYF	TGTGCCAGCAGTGAATTTCCGGGGCTCACAGATACGCAGTATTTT
.	TRBV10-3	TRBJ1-2	.	CAISESGIANYGYTF	TGTGCCATCAGTGAGTCCGGTATAGCTAACTATGGCTACACCTTC
.	TRBV7-6	TRBJ1-3	.	CASSLQGFSGNTIYF	TGTGCCAGCAGCTTGCAGGGCTTCTCTGGAAACACCATATATTTT
.	TRBV5-1	TRBJ2-3	.	CASSASPAGNTDTQYF	TGCGCCAGCAGCGCCTCCCCCGCGGGAAACACAGATACGCAGTATTTT
.	TRBV28	TRBJ1-3	.	CASSLVGVLEGPTGNTIYF	TGTGCCAGCAGTTTAGTGGGCGTGCTTGAGGGCCCGACTGGAAACACCATATATTTT
.	TRBV19	TRBJ1-1	.	CASSVRQAGPNTEAFF	TGTGCCAGTAGTGTACGACAGGCAGGGCCGAACACTGAAGCTTTCTTT
.	TRBV19	TRBJ1-5	.	CASSWSNQPQHF	TGTGCCAGTAGTTGGAGCAATCAGCCCCAGCATTTT
.	TRBV28	TRBJ2-7	.	CASRGYVGADYEQYF	TGTGCCAGCAGAGGGTACGTGGGGGCGGACTACGAGCAGTACTTC
.	TRBV5-1	TRBJ2-2	TRBD2	CASSLVAGGPTGELFF	TGCGCCAGCAGCTTGGTAGCGGGAGGGCCCACCGGGGAGCTGTTTTTT